This is a list of T cell receptor beta chains from one sample in a study of CD8 T cells in ankylosing spondylitis. TCRdb re-called the 5' RACE reads through MiXCR, storing one row per CDR3 protein. The data hold roughly 700,000 distinct CDR3 sequences, with 15% to 20% observed a single time. Material: blood, either unsorted or a sorted T cell fraction (not recorded which). The receptors come from a male donor with ankylosing spondylitis. Each CDR3 is given with its conserved first and last residue. The order of the fields is CDR3 DNA, CDR3 protein, J gene, D gene, V gene, clone size. A D gene is named only where the DNA matches it firmly. The size entry is marked missing in some rows and otherwise reads once, few, many or a size class.

cdr3_nt: TGTGCCAGCAGTGTTTCTGTATTCGAGCAGTACTTC; cdr3_aa: CASSVSVFEQYF; j_call: TRBJ2-7; d_call: -; v_call: TRBV2; clone_size: few
cdr3_nt: TGTGCCAGCAGCTACGCCGGGGGGGACACAGATACGCAGTATTTT; cdr3_aa: CASSYAGGDTDTQYF; j_call: TRBJ2-3; d_call: TRBD2; v_call: TRBV13; clone_size: -
cdr3_nt: TGCGCCAGCAGCCCAGGGGGGGGCCTGGTTGTAGATATTGGCACAGATACGCAGTATTTT; cdr3_aa: CASSPGGGLVVDIGTDTQYF; j_call: TRBJ2-3; d_call: -; v_call: TRBV4-3; clone_size: -
cdr3_nt: TGCAGTGCTAGACGACAGGGCCGGGACTACGAGCAGTACTTC; cdr3_aa: CSARRQGRDYEQYF; j_call: TRBJ2-7; d_call: TRBD1; v_call: TRBV20-1; clone_size: few
cdr3_nt: TGCGCCAGCAGTGAGTCGAGCCGGGGGGGCCGCGCCGGGGAGCTGTTTTTT; cdr3_aa: CASSESSRGGRAGELFF; j_call: TRBJ2-2; d_call: TRBD2; v_call: TRBV10-1; clone_size: few
cdr3_nt: TGCAGTGCCCCCACAGGGTTGGTTGACGGCTACACCTTC; cdr3_aa: CSAPTGLVDGYTF; j_call: TRBJ1-2; d_call: -; v_call: TRBV20-1; clone_size: few
cdr3_nt: TGCAGCGTGCGGACAGGGGGCGATCAGCCCCAGCATTTT; cdr3_aa: CSVRTGGDQPQHF; j_call: TRBJ1-5; d_call: TRBD1; v_call: TRBV29-1; clone_size: few
cdr3_nt: TGCGCCAGCAGCTTGGGAGAAAACACTGAAGCTTTCTTT; cdr3_aa: CASSLGENTEAFF; j_call: TRBJ1-1; d_call: -; v_call: TRBV5-1; clone_size: many
cdr3_nt: TGTGCCAGCAGCCAAAAGGGCCTCGGGAATGAGCAGTTCTTC; cdr3_aa: CASSQKGLGNEQFF; j_call: TRBJ2-1; d_call: -; v_call: TRBV4-2; clone_size: few
cdr3_nt: TGTGCCAGCAGCTTAATGCTGGCACCGACCTACGAGCAGTACTTC; cdr3_aa: CASSLMLAPTYEQYF; j_call: TRBJ2-7; d_call: -; v_call: TRBV7-3; clone_size: once
cdr3_nt: TGTGCCAGCAGTTACGGCGGGGGGGCCGTAGATGAGCAGTTCTTC; cdr3_aa: CASSYGGGAVDEQFF; j_call: TRBJ2-1; d_call: TRBD2; v_call: TRBV6-5; clone_size: few
cdr3_nt: TGTGCCAGCAGCTCAGCTCCCGGCAATGAGCAGTTCTTC; cdr3_aa: CASSSAPGNEQFF; j_call: TRBJ2-1; d_call: -; v_call: TRBV7-3; clone_size: few
cdr3_nt: TGTGCCACCGGGAGTGGGGCCGCGGACACCGGGGAGCTGTTTTTT; cdr3_aa: CATGSGAADTGELFF; j_call: TRBJ2-2; d_call: -; v_call: TRBV28; clone_size: few
cdr3_nt: TGTGCCACCAGGCCTTCCGGGACGGGAGTTGGGTCTGAAGCTTTCTTT; cdr3_aa: CATRPSGTGVGSEAFF; j_call: TRBJ1-1; d_call: -; v_call: TRBV24-1; clone_size: few
cdr3_nt: TGTGCCAGCAGCCATGGCCCGCGAGCAGGCGATGAGCAGTTCTTC; cdr3_aa: CASSHGPRAGDEQFF; j_call: TRBJ2-1; d_call: -; v_call: TRBV3-1; clone_size: -
cdr3_nt: TGTGCCTGTCGCGTGGGCAGCAGGGCCTACGAGCAGTACTTC; cdr3_aa: CACRVGSRAYEQYF; j_call: TRBJ2-7; d_call: -; v_call: TRBV30; clone_size: many
cdr3_nt: TGCGCCAGCAGCTTCACAGGGGGCGAGCAGGGAAAACTGTTTTTT; cdr3_aa: CASSFTGGEQGKLFF; j_call: TRBJ1-4; d_call: TRBD1; v_call: TRBV5-1; clone_size: -
cdr3_nt: TGCAGCGCTTCTCTAGCGGGGGGGCGTGAGCAGTTCTTC; cdr3_aa: CSASLAGGREQFF; j_call: TRBJ2-1; d_call: TRBD2; v_call: TRBV29-1; clone_size: -
cdr3_nt: TGCAGTGCTAGAGTGAGCGGGGCCACAGATACGCAGTATTTT; cdr3_aa: CSARVSGATDTQYF; j_call: TRBJ2-3; d_call: TRBD2; v_call: TRBV20-1; clone_size: -
cdr3_nt: TGTGCCAGCAGCTGGGAGGCGAACACTGAAGCTTTCTTT; cdr3_aa: CASSWEANTEAFF; j_call: TRBJ1-1; d_call: -; v_call: TRBV7-3; clone_size: -
cdr3_nt: TGTGCCAGCAGTTACTCCAGGCCTAGCTCCACAGATACGCAGTATTTT; cdr3_aa: CASSYSRPSSTDTQYF; j_call: TRBJ2-3; d_call: -; v_call: TRBV6-5; clone_size: -
cdr3_nt: TGTGCCAGCAGCCAAGAGGGCACTATCGGGACAGGGAATGAAAAACTGTTTTTT; cdr3_aa: CASSQEGTIGTGNEKLFF; j_call: TRBJ1-4; d_call: TRBD1; v_call: TRBV4-2; clone_size: few
cdr3_nt: TGTGCCAGCAGCTTGGTTAGCGGGCCCTACAATGAGCAGTTCTTC; cdr3_aa: CASSLVSGPYNEQFF; j_call: TRBJ2-1; d_call: TRBD2; v_call: TRBV5-6; clone_size: -
cdr3_nt: TGTGCCACCAAAATCGACTGGGAGTCCTCTTCAGCAAGCACAGATACGCAGTATTTT; cdr3_aa: CATKIDWESSSASTDTQYF; j_call: TRBJ2-3; d_call: -; v_call: TRBV12-3/TRBV12-4; clone_size: few
cdr3_nt: TGTGCCAGCAGCTTAGACGCCCTCAGGGCCACCTACAATGAGCAGTTCTTC; cdr3_aa: CASSLDALRATYNEQFF; j_call: TRBJ2-1; d_call: -; v_call: TRBV11-2; clone_size: -
cdr3_nt: TGTGCCAGCAGTTTGCTTCCTGGGGCGGGGGGCACAGATACGCAGTATTTT; cdr3_aa: CASSLLPGAGGTDTQYF; j_call: TRBJ2-3; d_call: TRBD2; v_call: TRBV27; clone_size: -
cdr3_nt: TGCAGCGTGTGGGGGACAGGGGGCCACCGGGGAGACGAGCAGTACTTC; cdr3_aa: CSVWGTGGHRGDEQYF; j_call: TRBJ2-7; d_call: TRBD1; v_call: TRBV29-1; clone_size: few
cdr3_nt: TGTGCCAGCAGCTTTGGGGGGGGGCCCTACAATGAGCAGTTCTTC; cdr3_aa: CASSFGGGPYNEQFF; j_call: TRBJ2-1; d_call: -; v_call: TRBV11-2; clone_size: many
cdr3_nt: TGTGCCAGCAGCTTAGACGGCCTGAATGAAAAACTGTTTTTT; cdr3_aa: CASSLDGLNEKLFF; j_call: TRBJ1-4; d_call: -; v_call: TRBV7-2; clone_size: few
cdr3_nt: TGCAGTGCTAGAGACCCTTTCAGCGGGAGGGCCGCCTACGAGCAGTACTTC; cdr3_aa: CSARDPFSGRAAYEQYF; j_call: TRBJ2-7; d_call: TRBD2; v_call: TRBV20-1; clone_size: few
cdr3_nt: TGCGCCAGCGGCACAGGGGGTGATGAAAAACTGTTTTTT; cdr3_aa: CASGTGGDEKLFF; j_call: TRBJ1-4; d_call: TRBD1; v_call: TRBV5-1; clone_size: few
cdr3_nt: TGTGCCAGTAGTATAGGTACCACATCGTGGGCTTTCTTT; cdr3_aa: CASSIGTTSWAFF; j_call: TRBJ1-1; d_call: -; v_call: TRBV19; clone_size: -
cdr3_nt: TGCGCCAGCAGCTTGAACCCGGGACAGGGGAATGAAAAACTGTTTTTT; cdr3_aa: CASSLNPGQGNEKLFF; j_call: TRBJ1-4; d_call: TRBD1; v_call: TRBV5-1; clone_size: few
cdr3_nt: TGTGCCACCAGCAGCCGGGACAGGGGGAACTATGGCTACACCTTC; cdr3_aa: CATSSRDRGNYGYTF; j_call: TRBJ1-2; d_call: TRBD1; v_call: TRBV15; clone_size: few
cdr3_nt: TGTGCCAGCAGTGAGGGGACAGGGCCAAAGACTGAAGCTTTCTTT; cdr3_aa: CASSEGTGPKTEAFF; j_call: TRBJ1-1; d_call: TRBD1; v_call: TRBV2; clone_size: -
cdr3_nt: TGTGCCAGCAGCCGAACTAGCGGGAGTTCACACAATGAGCAGTTCTTC; cdr3_aa: CASSRTSGSSHNEQFF; j_call: TRBJ2-1; d_call: TRBD2; v_call: TRBV7-2; clone_size: -
cdr3_nt: TGTGCCAGCAGCCCGGGACAGGCCAGGGAAAAACTGTTTTTT; cdr3_aa: CASSPGQAREKLFF; j_call: TRBJ1-4; d_call: TRBD1; v_call: TRBV7-9; clone_size: -
cdr3_nt: TGTGCCAGCAAGTTTCAGGGGGAAGACCGGCCCGGCAATCAGCCCCAGCATTTT; cdr3_aa: CASKFQGEDRPGNQPQHF; j_call: TRBJ1-5; d_call: TRBD1; v_call: TRBV6-5; clone_size: few
cdr3_nt: TGTGCCAGCAGCATAGGGACTAGCGGTTCACAAGAGACCCAGTACTTC; cdr3_aa: CASSIGTSGSQETQYF; j_call: TRBJ2-5; d_call: TRBD2; v_call: TRBV11-2; clone_size: -
cdr3_nt: TGTGCCAGCAGTTTAGACGGTCTCGGCAATCAGCCCCAGCATTTT; cdr3_aa: CASSLDGLGNQPQHF; j_call: TRBJ1-5; d_call: -; v_call: TRBV28; clone_size: few
cdr3_nt: TGCGCCAGCAGCCAGCATACCCTAGCGAACACCGGGGAGCTGTTTTTT; cdr3_aa: CASSQHTLANTGELFF; j_call: TRBJ2-2; d_call: -; v_call: TRBV4-1; clone_size: -
cdr3_nt: TGTGCCACCAGTGATCCCGGGGTAGCGGAAGCCTACGAGCAGTACTTC; cdr3_aa: CATSDPGVAEAYEQYF; j_call: TRBJ2-7; d_call: -; v_call: TRBV24-1; clone_size: once
cdr3_nt: TGCAGCGTTGTTAGCCCCGGTCGGGACTACAATGAGCAGTTCTTC; cdr3_aa: CSVVSPGRDYNEQFF; j_call: TRBJ2-1; d_call: -; v_call: TRBV29-1; clone_size: few
cdr3_nt: TGCAGCGTTGCCAGGGGGCCTGAGCAGTTCTTC; cdr3_aa: CSVARGPEQFF; j_call: TRBJ2-1; d_call: TRBD1; v_call: TRBV29-1; clone_size: few
cdr3_nt: TGCAGCGTTGTCGGGGGGGACTACGAGCAGTACTTC; cdr3_aa: CSVVGGDYEQYF; j_call: TRBJ2-7; d_call: TRBD2; v_call: TRBV29-1; clone_size: -
cdr3_nt: TGTGCCAGCAGCCTTCAGGGAGGGGGATACAATGAGCAGTTCTTC; cdr3_aa: CASSLQGGGYNEQFF; j_call: TRBJ2-1; d_call: -; v_call: TRBV3-1; clone_size: few
cdr3_nt: TGCAGTGCCAAGACTGGCAATGAGCAGTTCTTC; cdr3_aa: CSAKTGNEQFF; j_call: TRBJ2-1; d_call: -; v_call: TRBV20-1; clone_size: many
cdr3_nt: TGTGCCAGCAGTTGGGCTAGCGGGAGGTGGGATGAGCAGTTCTTC; cdr3_aa: CASSWASGRWDEQFF; j_call: TRBJ2-1; d_call: TRBD2; v_call: TRBV12-3/TRBV12-4; clone_size: -
cdr3_nt: TGCGCCAGCAGCCCCGGGGGCCGGGATGAGCAGTTCTTC; cdr3_aa: CASSPGGRDEQFF; j_call: TRBJ2-1; d_call: -; v_call: TRBV5-1; clone_size: -
cdr3_nt: TGTGCCAGCAGTTTATTGTGGACTAGCGGGGACCATGAGCAGTTCTTC; cdr3_aa: CASSLLWTSGDHEQFF; j_call: TRBJ2-1; d_call: TRBD2; v_call: TRBV27; clone_size: few
cdr3_nt: TGTGCCAGCAGCCAAGACTGGACTAGCGGGATTGAGACCCAGTACTTC; cdr3_aa: CASSQDWTSGIETQYF; j_call: TRBJ2-5; d_call: TRBD2; v_call: TRBV3-1; clone_size: -
cdr3_nt: TGCAGTGCTAGAGATCAGGGCAGGAGCTCCTACAATGAGCAGTTCTTC; cdr3_aa: CSARDQGRSSYNEQFF; j_call: TRBJ2-1; d_call: -; v_call: TRBV20-1; clone_size: -
cdr3_nt: TGTGCCAGCAGCCGGTCGGGACAAAATAATTCACCCCTCCACTTT; cdr3_aa: CASSRSGQNNSPLHF; j_call: TRBJ1-6; d_call: -; v_call: TRBV11-2; clone_size: -